These 21 T cell receptor beta chains share one sample of origin, sequenced in a study of naive and memory T cell subsets. Study findings and constraints: A few larger clonotypes appeared in naive repertoires, especially CD8, possibly memory cells re-expressing CD45RA.

Two oligonucleotides, mixed equimolar, formed the beta constant-region primer covering TRBC1 and TRBC2. The ligated cDNA underwent four PCR rounds using SP2 and nested alpha and beta constant-region primers. TCRdb re-analysed the UMI-ligation and nested PCR reads in MiXCR, keeping a single row per CDR3 protein. The sample has over 110,000 distinct CDR3 sequences, about 20% seen once. These TCRs are of unknown antigen specificity. The sample taken for sequencing was naive CD8+ T cells from blood. These receptors came from a human donor in good health.

The chain employs TRBV6-5 and TRBJ2-1; the D call may be TRBD1 or TRBD2 (5 bases each). Trimming took 6 bases from V and 6 from J, leaving 15 bases between them. Germline CDR1 reads MNHEY; CDR2 reads SVGAGI. This CDR3 is 14 amino acids long. The CDR3 protein is CASSPGTSFNEQFF. CDR3 DNA: TGTGCCAGCAGCCCCGGGACCAGCTTCAATGAGCAGTTCTTC.

In its sample, this clonotype was seen a few times. The chain links TRBV4-3 to TRBJ2-5; 9 bases align to TRBD1. The CDR3 extends over 15 amino acids. Losses at the gene ends were 1 base for V and 5 bases for J; bases not matched to a gene: 5. The V gene's germline CDR1 is LGHNA and CDR2 YSLEER. The CDR3 region has the DNA TGCGCCAGCAGCCAAGTAACAGGGGGCTGGGAGACCCAGTACTTC. This encodes CASSQVTGGWETQYF.

This clonotype was picked up a small number of times. The rearrangement uses TRBV27 and TRBJ2-7, with TRBD1 as a possible D gene (5 bases). The V gene's germline CDR1 is MNHEY and CDR2 SMNVEV (reference sequence). V lost 3 bases and J lost 6, with 12 bases in between. The CDR3 spans 13 residues. CDR3 coding DNA: TGTGCCAGCAGTTTTTTAGGGGCAGGCGAGCAGTACTTC. Its protein product is CASSFLGAGEQYF.

This clonotype has just a few counts. V is TRBV19 and J is TRBJ2-1, with a possible D match to TRBD2 (6 bases). Trimming shortened V by 5 bases and J by 7 bases, and 12 bases separated the two germline ends. The CDR3 is 13 residues long. CDR1 is LNHDA, CDR2 SQIVND, per germline (reference sequence). This CDR3 reads CASSLSGPNEQFF. CDR3 in DNA: TGTGCCAGTAGTTTAAGCGGGCCAAATGAGCAGTTCTTC.

V is TRBV29-1 and J is TRBJ2-7; TRBD1 might be the D (7 bases). This CDR3 has 13 amino acids. Trimming shortened V by 4 bases and J by 5 bases, and 15 bases separated the two germline ends. Germline CDR1 is SQVTM and CDR2 is ANQGSEA. CDR3 loop: CSVVPRGVDEQYF. CDR3 DNA sequence: TGCAGCGTTGTACCCAGGGGGGTTGACGAGCAGTACTTC.

This clonotype showed up just a few times. The rearrangement links TRBV7-8 to TRBJ2-7, with TRBD1 as a possible D gene (5 bases). CDR1 is SGHVS and CDR2 is FQNEAQ in the germline V gene. CDR3 size: 15 residues. Trimming left V 1 base short and J 5 bases short, with 15 bases between. CDR3 protein: CASSLGSDSIHEQYF. CDR3 coding DNA: TGTGCCAGCAGCTTAGGGAGCGACAGTATCCACGAGCAGTACTTC.

The rearrangement uses TRBV5-1 and TRBJ2-1; perhaps D is TRBD1 or TRBD2 (5 bases each). V was trimmed by 2 bases and J by 9 bases, leaving 12 bases between them. The germline V gene has CDR1 SGHRS and CDR2 YFSETQ. CDR3 length equals 13 residues. The CDR3: CASSFRGGGEQFF. The CDR3 nucleotides are TGCGCCAGCAGCTTTAGGGGTGGGGGTGAGCAGTTCTTC.

This clonotype has only a few counts. The chain is built from TRBV28 and TRBJ2-7, with D possibly being TRBD2 (6 bases). Trimming shortened V by 3 bases and J by 0 bases, and 15 bases separated the two germline ends. Germline CDR1 and CDR2: MDHEN and SYDVKM. This CDR3 has 16 residues. In DNA form, the CDR3 reads TGTGCCAGCAGTTTCCCGGAGGGTAGCGGCTCCTACGAGCAGTACTTC. It translates to CASSFPEGSGSYEQYF.

This clonotype was detected only a few times. One junction end disagrees with the germline gene, perhaps due to a read error. The chain recombines TRBV6-5 with TRBJ2-1, with a tentative D call TRBD2 (6 bases). This CDR3 comprises 16 residues. CDR1 is MNHEY, CDR2 SVGAGI, per germline. CDR3 nucleotides: TGTGCCAGCAGTTACTCGGGCGGGGCCTCCTTCAATGAGCAGTTCTTC. Amino acid sequence: CASSYSGGASFNEQFF.

The chain has TRBV29-1 and TRBJ1-2; 11 nucleotides match TRBD1. The ends lost 7 bases at V and 4 bases at J; junction bases unmatched: 5. CDR3 length: 13 residues. Germline V lookup: CDR1 SQVTM, CDR2 ANQGSEA. Written as DNA, the CDR3 is TGCAGCGCTACCGGGACAGGGGGCTATGGCTACACCTTC. This translates into CSATGTGGYGYTF.

The rearrangement joins TRBV20-1 to TRBJ2-1; the D gene could be TRBD1 or TRBD2 (5 bases each). V shed 0 bases and J shed 10 bases, with 19 bases lying between them. The CDR3 spans 15 residues. Germline CDR1 is DFQATT and CDR2 is SNEGSKA (reference sequence). CDR3 residues: CSARERGGTAREQFF. Here the CDR3 DNA reads TGCAGTGCTAGAGAACGGGGCGGAACGGCCAGGGAGCAGTTCTTC.

Only a few counts were recorded for this clonotype. This sequence joins TRBV18 and TRBJ2-6; 11 nucleotides agree with TRBD2. CDR1 and CDR2 (germline): KGHSH, LQKENI. V was pared by 3 bases and J by 1 base, with 8 bases of the junction left unmatched. The length of the CDR3 is 19 residues. The CDR3 region is CASSPSPSGRPSGANVLTF. CDR3 nucleotides: TGTGCCAGCTCACCTTCCCCTAGCGGGAGGCCATCTGGGGCCAACGTCCTGACTTTC.

This clonotype has at least ten counts. The chain couples TRBV4-1 to TRBJ1-5; D is unresolved. V lost 1 base and J lost 3, with 4 bases in between. The CDR3 runs 13 residues. Germline values: CDR1 MGHRA, CDR2 YSYEKL. The CDR3 region has the DNA TGCGCCAGCAGCCAAGGACTCAATCAGCCCCAGCATTTT. This translates into CASSQGLNQPQHF.

The V gene is TRBV27, the J gene TRBJ1-2, with D possibly being TRBD1 (6 bases). Germline V CDR1 and CDR2: MNHEY, SMNVEV (reference sequence). The ends were cut back, 3 bases at V and 8 bases at J, with 13 bases in the middle. The CDR3 runs 13 residues. In nucleotides, the CDR3 is TGTGCCAGCAGTTTGGCAGGGGCGCGGGGCTACACCTTC. Encoded protein: CASSLAGARGYTF.

This clonotype has a handful of counts. This chain's CDR3 is CASSFRIEETQYF. The CDR3 bases are TGTGCCAGCAGTTTCCGAATCGAAGAGACCCAGTACTTC. This sequence joins TRBV28 and TRBJ2-5; D ambiguous. This CDR3 is 13 amino acids long. Between the trimmed V and J ends, which lost 3 bases and 3 bases, there was a span of 8 bases. The V gene's germline CDR1 is MDHEN and CDR2 SYDVKM.

The rearrangement uses TRBV3-1 and TRBJ2-1; D may be TRBD1 (5 bases). Germline-derived CDR1 and CDR2 are LGHDT and YNNKEL (reference sequence). V was trimmed by 1 base and J by 7 bases, leaving 17 bases between them. This CDR3 region has 16 residues. CDR3 sequence reads: CASSQVGRQGDNEQFF. The CDR3 nucleotides read TGTGCCAGCAGCCAAGTAGGCCGGCAGGGTGATAATGAGCAGTTCTTC.

The gene calls are TRBV12-3 or TRBV12-4 and TRBJ1-5; TRBD1 aligns across 8 bases. CDR3 length: 14 amino acids. V shed 6 bases, J shed 3 bases, and the junction held 4 bases outside the gene matches. The CDR3 spells CASRSGGPNQPQHF. The DNA of the CDR3 is TGTGCCAGCAGGTCAGGGGGCCCCAATCAGCCCCAGCATTTT.

The chain has TRBV15 and TRBJ1-5; D call uncertain. This CDR3 is built from 12 residues. Deletions cut 0 bases from V and 7 bases from J, with 4 bases between. Germline lookup yields CDR1 LNHNV and CDR2 YYDKDF (reference sequence). CDR3 DNA sequence: TGTGCCACCAGCAGAGATCGGCAGCCCCAGCATTTT. It specifies CATSRDRQPQHF.

The chain employs TRBV3-1 and TRBJ1-4, with TRBD1 identical over 9 bases. J lost 7 bases, V lost 4 bases, and 4 bases had no gene match. The germline V gene encodes CDR1 LGHDT and CDR2 YNNKEL (reference sequence). There are 14 residues in the CDR3. In DNA form, the CDR3 reads TGTGCCAGCAGCCCTGACAGGGGGAGTGAAAAACTGTTTTTT. It specifies CASSPDRGSEKLFF.

The V and J genes are TRBV5-5 and TRBJ2-2; 7 bases line up with TRBD1. CDR3 length: 14 amino acids. After removal of 4 bases from V and 7 bases from J, the junction contained 7 bases not matched to a gene. In germline, CDR1 is SGHKS, CDR2 YYEKEE (reference sequence). The CDR3 spells CASSGDRVIGELFF. The CDR3 bases are TGTGCCAGCAGCGGTGACAGGGTGATCGGGGAGCTGTTTTTT.

This clonotype was observed a few times. The chain couples TRBV5-1 to TRBJ2-2, with unresolved D. Trimming cost V 6 bases and J 1 base, with 4 bases left between them. Germline loops: CDR1 SGHRS, CDR2 YFSETQ. The CDR3 extends over 12 amino acids. In DNA form, the CDR3 reads TGCGCCAGCAACTGGAACACCGGGGAGCTGTTTTTT. Translation gives CASNWNTGELFF.